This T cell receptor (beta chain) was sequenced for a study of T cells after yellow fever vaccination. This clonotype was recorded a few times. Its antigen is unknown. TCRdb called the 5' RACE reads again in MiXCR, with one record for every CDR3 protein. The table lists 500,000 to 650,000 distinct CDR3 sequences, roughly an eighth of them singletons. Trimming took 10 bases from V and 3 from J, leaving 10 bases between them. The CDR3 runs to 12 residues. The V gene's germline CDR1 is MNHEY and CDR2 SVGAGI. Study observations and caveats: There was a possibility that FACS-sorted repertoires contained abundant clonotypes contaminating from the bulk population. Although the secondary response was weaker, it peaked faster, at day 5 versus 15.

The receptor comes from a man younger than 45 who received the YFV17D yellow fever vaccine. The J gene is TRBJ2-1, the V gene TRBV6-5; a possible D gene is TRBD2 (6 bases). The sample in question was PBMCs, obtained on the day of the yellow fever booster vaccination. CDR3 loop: CAKEGDYNEQFF. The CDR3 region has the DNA TGTGCCAAGGAGGGAGACTACAATGAGCAGTTCTTC.